This T cell receptor beta chain was documented in a study of T cell changes during pregnancy in multiple sclerosis. The data were produced by immunoSEQ multiplex PCR, yet TCRdb's version contains in-frame clones alone and is incomplete. This sample has 35,000 to 50,000 clones, with more than 85% found just once. This clone was counted once. The length of the CDR3 is 14 residues. The V and J ends lost 4 bases and 4 bases respectively, with 11 bases between them. Germline V gene sequence: CDR1 SGHRS, CDR2 YFSETQ. The source material was CD4+ T cells from peripheral blood mononuclear cells, sampled after pregnancy. The J gene is TRBJ2-2, the V gene TRBV5-1, with a weak D call TRBD2 (7 bases). The receptor was derived from a female donor in good health, enrolled as a control in a pregnancy study. The CDR3 sequence: CASSGGAITGELFF. CDR3 bases: TGCGCCAGCAGCGGGGGGGCCATCACCGGGGAGCTGTTTTTT.